The subject of this entry is one TCR beta chain. Its antigen is still unknown. Within one base of it there is no much larger clone, and no base qualities were kept. This entry is derived from a study of regulatory T cells in long-lasting Graves disease (dated by TCRdb to the early 2020s). For the study in its entirety: To count as having persistent Graves' disease, a patient had to have received antithyroid drug treatment for over 5 years with TSH receptor autoantibodies remaining persistently positive. Patients with persistent Graves' disease were compared with patients with newly diagnosed Graves' disease using TCR sequencing and RNA sequencing of peripheral blood. The study was registered as a clinical trial and conducted in China. A total of around 33 samples were covered by TCR sequencing, comprising roughly 13 persistent and roughly 20 newly diagnosed Graves' disease patients. Antithyroid drugs had been taken for approximately 9.7 years on average by persistent Graves' disease patients in the clinical cohort.

Receptors were amplified or captured by multiplex PCR. Sequencing was performed on an Illumina HiSeq 4000. To build TCR beta libraries, CDR3 regions were amplified by Arm-PCR using iRepertoire HTBI primers. Before sequencing, the PCR products went through gel purification. The authors' analysis ran thus. A total of fewer than 80 TRBV and approximately 13 TRBJ segments were identified across samples and were used for gene usage analysis of CDR3 amino acid clonotypes. COPE and FqMerger were used to merge filtered high-quality paired reads into contigs. Contigs were aligned with BLAST to IMGT TRBV, TRBD and TRBJ reference genes, and CDR3 was defined per IMGT. Any clonotype with a frequency above 0.1% was classified as a highly expanded clone. Shannon entropy served as the measure of repertoire diversity, while the Gini coefficient captured V-J evenness. Clonotypes shared by more than one individual were considered public. TCRdb cleaned the public reads at Q25 with fastp, built clones with MiXCR and kept in-frame beta chains. Rows with a matching CDR3 protein are joined into one entry that keeps the most common DNA and genes. The V and J calls reflect TCRdb's pipeline rather than the authors' work. The table for this sample lists around 500,000 distinct CDR3 sequences; around 21% of them were counted only once. The ten largest clones capture approximately 7.8% of the sample.

Explained via the paper, the time point label denotes: persistent/refractory GD, antithyroid drugs over 5 years with positive TRAb. For both TCR sequencing and RNA sequencing, RNA was extracted from PBMCs using TRIzol. The diagnosis of Graves' disease was made according to American Thyroid Association guidelines. Patients for the study were recruited at an endocrinology department in Xi'an, China. Each patient gave around 9 milliliters of peripheral blood, collected in an EDTA anticoagulant tube. Ficoll Paque Plus density gradient separation was used to isolate PBMCs, and no further T cell sorting was done. An Agilent 2100 Bioanalyzer and agarose gel were used to check RNA quality, while a NanoDrop 2000 measured RNA concentration. The CDR3 holds 15 amino acids from the cysteine to the phenylalanine. The kept DNA is CDR3 alone, 45 bases in frame from the first base. From a lookup of the germline V gene (reference sequence), CDR1 and CDR2 are SEHNR and FQNEAQ. The V and J ends are trimmed by 4 bases and 1 base, leaving 10 bases between them.

The research as a whole found: Persistent patients shared more public clonotypes among themselves (fewer than 3,000) than newly diagnosed patients did (about 1,000). The authors noted that the small sample size was a limitation that may lower accuracy. Peripheral blood alone was examined, since thyroid tissue, which constituted the primary lesion, could not be accessed. Only the TCR beta chain was sequenced and analyzed. Compared with newly diagnosed patients, persistent Graves' disease patients had lower TCR Shannon entropy and fewer highly expanded clones, which suggests clonal expansion. Preferential use of TRBV28, TRBJ1-2 and TRBJ2-5 was observed in persistent disease, whereas TRBV20-1 and TRBJ2-1 were favored in newly diagnosed disease.

Here the chain combines TRBV7-9 and TRBJ2-2, with TRBD1 tentatively as D gene (6 bases match). The clonotype was recovered from a female donor with Graves disease. The starting material was peripheral blood mononuclear cells (PBMCs), obtained when the disease was refractory, from a patient treated with antithyroid drugs. This receptor has the CDR3 CASSWTAVNTGELFF. The bases read TGTGCCAGCAGCTGGACAGCAGTGAACACCGGGGAGCTGTTTTTT.